In this sample, the clone carrying this T cell receptor (beta chain) turned up many times. This specimen comes from a study of blood T cells in healthy people across ages. Germline lookup yields CDR1 DFQATT and CDR2 SNEGSKA (reference sequence). Trimming pared 4 bases from V and 8 bases from J, leaving 12 bases between. The CDR3 consists of 12 residues. Then a second PCR, running roughly 7 to 12 cycles, was carried out with a sample-barcoded 5' primer and a J-beta primer mix. A single record per CDR3 protein comes from TCRdb applying MiXCR to the 5' RACE reads. The profile shows just under 900,000 distinct CDR3 sequences, under 35% of them singletons.

The V gene is TRBV20-1, the J gene TRBJ2-1; D is possibly TRBD1 (6 bases). Sample: blood. This receptor was obtained from a woman older than 75 in good health. CDR3 in DNA: TGCAGTGCTATCCCAGGGGTGGATGAGCAGTTCTTC. Its translation: CSAIPGVDEQFF.